Included here is one T cell receptor beta chain sequence, with context. It lacks a known antigen. No quality values exist for individual bases; no much larger clone is one base distant. V is cut by 5 bases and J by 3 bases, and the space between the germline ends is 19 bases. CDR1 and CDR2, per the germline V gene (reference sequence), are SEHNR and FQNEAQ. The CDR3 runs 16 residues from the cysteine to the phenylalanine. Here the CDR3 DNA is all that survives: 48 bases in frame from base 1. TCRbeta CDR3 regions were amplified from genomic DNA by means of the immunoSEQ Assay, a bias-controlled multiplex PCR. In the original analysis: The number of nucleated cells in each sample was estimated from the amplification of reference gene primers within the assay. Sequence reads were collapsed and filtered to measure the absolute abundance of every unique TCRbeta CDR3 rearrangement. For each sample, productive Simpson clonality was calculated as the square root of Simpson's diversity index over productive rearrangements. As stored in TCRdb, this immuneACCESS dataset retains in-frame rearrangements with V and J assigned. A fraction of the clones does not appear; measured against another copy, unresolved V genes explain less than half of the discrepancy, and the remainder lacks a known reason. Clone size and the V and J calls come from that table; the DNA yielded D and trimming. Here the sample has 25,000 to 30,000 clones; about 80% occur a single time. Approximately 15% of the sample is held by the ten biggest clonotypes.

This specimen belongs to a study of blood T cell repertoires in COVID-19 (dated by TCRdb to 2018 to 2021). Looking at the study overall: Samples covering the acute and convalescent phases of COVID-19 were provided by collaborators in the United States, Italy and Spain. The material from the prospective study consisted of cDNA or gDNA derived from T cells, B-cell-depleted T cells, or PBMCs. Sample metadata almost always included a de-identified subject ID, COVID-19 status, age in years and sex. HLA class I and class II types, where available, came from metadata supplied by the sample provider rather than from assay-based typing. The repertoires were released in a freely available public database meant as a resource for research on the immune response to SARS-CoV-2. Samples came from the ongoing ImmuneRACE study (first 160 participants) plus 1,254 subjects from 6 global collaborators. Subjects who had been exposed to COVID-19, were actively infected with it, or had recovered from it provided the deeply sampled blood TCRbeta repertoires that made up the dataset. Overall study outcomes, separate from this receptor: The amount of clinical and demographic metadata varied by source and participant and was provided uncurated.

Collaborating institutions collected whole blood in K2EDTA tubes following their own protocols. For TCRbeta analysis, collaborators shipped samples in one of three forms: frozen whole blood, isolated PBMCs, or DNA extracted from either of those sample types. Sequencing was done on a sample of peripheral blood. The sequence is built from TRBV7-9 and TRBJ1-1; TRBD1 might be the D gene, on 5 matching bases. The clonotype was recovered from a man between 65 and 79 years old with active COVID-19. CDR3 reads: CASSIVRVGGDTEAFF. The sequenced DNA: TGTGCCAGCAGCATAGTGAGGGTGGGAGGGGACACTGAAGCTTTCTTT. Supplemented by the reference TRBV7-9 and TRBJ1-1 proteins around the CDR3, the complete variable domain is DTGVSQNPRHKITKRGQNVTFRCDPISEHNRLYWYRQTLGQGPEFLTYFQNEAQLEKSRLLSDRFSAERPKGSFSTLEIQRTEQGDSAMYLCASSIVRVGGDTEAFFGQGTRLTVV.